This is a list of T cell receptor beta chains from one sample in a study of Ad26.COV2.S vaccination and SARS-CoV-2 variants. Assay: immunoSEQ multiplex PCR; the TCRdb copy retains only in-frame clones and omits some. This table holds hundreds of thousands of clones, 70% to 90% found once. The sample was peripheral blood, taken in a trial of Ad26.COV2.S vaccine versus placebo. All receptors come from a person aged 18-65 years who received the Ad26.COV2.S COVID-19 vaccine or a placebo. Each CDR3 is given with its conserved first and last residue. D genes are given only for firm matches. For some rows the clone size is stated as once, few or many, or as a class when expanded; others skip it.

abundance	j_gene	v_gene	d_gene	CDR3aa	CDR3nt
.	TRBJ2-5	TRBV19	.	CASSIHREETQYF	TGTGCCAGTAGTATACACAGGGAAGAGACCCAGTACTTC
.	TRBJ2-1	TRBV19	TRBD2	CASGRTSGFNEQFF	TGTGCCAGCGGGAGGACTAGCGGATTTAATGAGCAGTTCTTC
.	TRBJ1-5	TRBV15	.	CATSRDRGERLMNQPQHF	TGTGCCACCAGCAGAGACAGGGGCGAACGTCTTATGAATCAGCCCCAGCATTTT
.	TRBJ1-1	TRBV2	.	CASSETRQATEAFF	TGTGCCAGCAGTGAGACGAGACAGGCCACTGAAGCTTTCTTT
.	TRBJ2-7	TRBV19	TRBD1	CASSPGTGGSYEQYF	TGTGCCAGTAGTCCGGGGACAGGGGGCTCCTACGAGCAGTACTTC
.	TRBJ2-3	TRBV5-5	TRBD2	CASSLSGTSGSKPQYF	TGTGCCAGCAGCCTGTCCGGGACTAGCGGGAGCAAGCCGCAGTATTTT
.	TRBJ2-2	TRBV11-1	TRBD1	CASSLARTGRDGELFF	TGTGCCAGCAGCTTAGCCCGGACAGGGCGGGACGGGGAGCTGTTTTTT
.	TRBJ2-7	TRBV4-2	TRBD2	CASSPGTSPRYEQYF	TGTGCCAGCAGCCCCGGGACTAGCCCGCGCTACGAGCAGTACTTC
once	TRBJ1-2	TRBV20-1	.	CSASGSYGYTF	TGCAGTGCTAGTGGGTCCTATGGCTACACCTTC
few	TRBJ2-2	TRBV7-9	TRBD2	CASSLSGANTGELFF	TGTGCCAGCAGCCTTAGCGGGGCGAACACCGGGGAGCTGTTTTTT
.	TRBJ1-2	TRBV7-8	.	CASSLVQGSNYGYTF	TGTGCCAGCAGCTTAGTCCAGGGATCTAACTATGGCTACACCTTC
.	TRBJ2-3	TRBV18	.	CASSPRTGEDTQYF	TGTGCCAGCTCACCCCGAACGGGAGAAGATACGCAGTATTTT
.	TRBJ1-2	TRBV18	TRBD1	CASSLRGLNGYTF	TGTGCCAGCTCACTAAGGGGGCTCAATGGCTACACCTTC
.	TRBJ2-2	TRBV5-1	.	CASSLMANTGELFF	TGCGCCAGCAGCTTGATGGCAAACACCGGGGAGCTGTTTTTT
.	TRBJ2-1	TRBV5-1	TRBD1	CASSFRDRSYNEQFF	TGCGCCAGCAGCTTTAGGGACAGGTCCTACAATGAGCAGTTCTTC
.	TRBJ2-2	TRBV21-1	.	CASKRVRDTNTGELFF	TGTGCCAGCAAGAGAGTCCGGGACACGAACACCGGGGAGCTGTTTTTT
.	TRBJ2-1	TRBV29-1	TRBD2	CSTRLAGDLYNEQFF	TGCAGCACCCGACTAGCGGGAGACCTCTACAATGAGCAGTTCTTC
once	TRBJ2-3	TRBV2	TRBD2	CASSFAGESDTQYF	TGTGCCAGCAGTTTTGCGGGAGAGTCAGATACGCAGTATTTT
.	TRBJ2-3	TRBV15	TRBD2	CATSGDYTDTQYF	TGTGCCACCAGCGGGGACTACACAGATACGCAGTATTTT
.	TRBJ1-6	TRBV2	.	CASTGASRGNSPLHF	TGTGCCAGCACGGGGGCCTCAAGGGGGAATTCACCCCTCCACTTT
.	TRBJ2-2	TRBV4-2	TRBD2	CASSPQGLAGGTGELFF	TGTGCCAGCAGCCCGCAGGGACTAGCGGGAGGCACCGGGGAGCTGTTTTTT
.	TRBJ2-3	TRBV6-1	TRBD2	CASSDTAGGTDTQYF	TGTGCCAGCAGTGACACAGCGGGGGGAACAGATACGCAGTATTTT
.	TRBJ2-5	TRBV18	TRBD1	CASSQATGGQETQYF	TGTGCCAGCTCTCAGGCGACAGGGGGCCAAGAGACCCAGTACTTC
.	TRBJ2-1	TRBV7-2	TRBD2	CASSSGGANEQFF	TGTGCCAGCAGCTCCGGGGGGGCCAATGAGCAGTTCTTC
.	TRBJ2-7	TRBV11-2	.	CASSLDFSYEQYF	TGTGCCAGCAGCTTGGACTTCTCCTACGAGCAGTACTTC
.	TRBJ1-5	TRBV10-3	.	CAIKGGGNQPQHF	TGTGCCATCAAGGGTGGTGGCAATCAGCCCCAGCATTTT
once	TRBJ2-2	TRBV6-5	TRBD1	CASSYAQGSGELFF	TGTGCCAGCAGTTATGCACAGGGGTCCGGGGAGCTGTTTTTT
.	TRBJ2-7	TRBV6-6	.	CASSYAWQAYEQYF	TGTGCCAGCAGTTACGCGTGGCAGGCCTACGAGCAGTACTTC
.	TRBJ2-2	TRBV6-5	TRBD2	CASSYSRRREAGELFF	TGTGCCAGCAGTTACTCGCGTCGGCGGGAGGCCGGGGAGCTGTTTTTT
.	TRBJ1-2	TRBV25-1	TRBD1	CASSGSGTVYGYTF	TGTGCCAGCAGTGGATCCGGGACAGTCTATGGCTACACCTTC
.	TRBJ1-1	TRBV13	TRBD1	CASRLTGDPEAFF	TGTGCCAGCAGACTTACAGGGGACCCTGAAGCTTTCTTT
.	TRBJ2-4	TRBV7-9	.	CASSFGAGEDKNIQYF	TGTGCCAGCAGCTTTGGGGCAGGAGAGGACAAAAACATTCAGTACTTC
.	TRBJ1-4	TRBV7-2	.	CASSLGGWVSNEKLFF	TGTGCCAGCAGCTTAGGTGGTTGGGTATCTAATGAAAAACTGTTTTTT
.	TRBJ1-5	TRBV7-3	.	CAKGGRHHNQPQHF	TGTGCCAAGGGGGGGCGGCACCACAATCAGCCCCAGCATTTT
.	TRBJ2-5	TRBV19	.	CASSIGQKETQYF	TGTGCCAGTAGTATAGGACAGAAAGAGACCCAGTACTTC
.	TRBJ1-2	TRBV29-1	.	CSVEGYRENGYTF	TGCAGCGTTGAAGGTTACAGGGAGAATGGCTACACCTTC
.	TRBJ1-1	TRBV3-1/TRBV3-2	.	CASSPLQGWNTEAFF	TGTGCCAGCAGCCCCCTACAGGGATGGAACACTGAAGCTTTCTTT
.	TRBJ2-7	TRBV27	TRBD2	CASSFLGLAGPYEQYF	TGTGCCAGCAGTTTTTTAGGACTAGCGGGCCCCTACGAGCAGTACTTC
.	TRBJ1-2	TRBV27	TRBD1	CASSLSPGQGHGYTF	TGTGCCAGCAGTTTATCCCCCGGACAGGGCCATGGCTACACCTTC
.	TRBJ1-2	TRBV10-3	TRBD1	CAIRDRQDGYTF	TGTGCCATCAGGGACAGGCAGGATGGCTACACCTTC
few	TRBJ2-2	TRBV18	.	CASSPLVFVELFF	TGTGCCAGCTCTCCCCTTGTCTTCGTGGAGCTGTTTTTT
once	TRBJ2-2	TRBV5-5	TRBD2	CASSFLAGSAGELFF	TGTGCCAGCAGCTTCCTAGCGGGCTCCGCCGGGGAGCTGTTTTTT
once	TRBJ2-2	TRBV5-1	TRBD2	CASSLLAGNAGELFF	TGCGCCAGCAGCTTGTTAGCGGGGAACGCCGGGGAGCTGTTTTTT
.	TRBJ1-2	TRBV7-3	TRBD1	CASSLNPGGIDGYTF	TGTGCCAGCAGCTTAAATCCAGGGGGTATCGATGGCTACACCTTC
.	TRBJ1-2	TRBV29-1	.	CSVHQGGYTF	TGCAGCGTTCATCAGGGAGGCTACACCTTC
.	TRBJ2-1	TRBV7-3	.	CASSLFVGNEQFF	TGTGCCAGCAGCTTATTCGTGGGCAATGAGCAGTTCTTC
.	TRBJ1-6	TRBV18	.	CASSPGEFGNSPLHF	TGTGCCAGCTCACCAGGAGAGTTTGGTAATTCACCCCTCCACTTT
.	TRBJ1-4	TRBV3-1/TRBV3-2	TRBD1	CASRRTGAFPWEKLFF	TGTGCCAGCAGACGGACAGGAGCATTTCCGTGGGAAAAACTGTTTTTT